A selection of T cell receptor beta chains follows, all from one sample in a study of cytomegalovirus exposure and HLA in healthy donors. Assay used: immunoSEQ multiplex PCR; TCRdb lists only in-frame clones, some missing. The listing contains some 120,000 clones. The source material was PBMCs. The receptors derive from a young man in good health and CMV-seronegative. Both conserved end residues are part of each CDR3. A D gene is named only where the DNA matches it firmly.

V	J	D	DNA	CDR3
TRBV27	TRBJ1-6	.	TGTGCCAGCAGTTCTCAGTTTTTTAATTCACCCCTCCACTTT	CASSSQFFNSPLHF
TRBV5-1	TRBJ2-5	.	TGCGCCAGCAGCTTGCGACAGATGGGCGAGACCCAGTACTTC	CASSLRQMGETQYF
TRBV6-1	TRBJ1-2	.	TGTGCCAGCAGTGAAAGCGAGATTTACTATGGCTACACCTTC	CASSESEIYYGYTF
TRBV28	TRBJ2-3	TRBD2	TGTGCCAGCAGCTCCCCGGGACTAGCGGGAGAGGCAGATACGCAGTATTTT	CASSSPGLAGEADTQYF
TRBV27	TRBJ2-7	TRBD1	TGTGCCAGCAGTCCAGGGGGATGGAGCTCCTACGAGCAGTACTTC	CASSPGGWSSYEQYF
TRBV7-2	TRBJ1-5	.	TGTGCCAGCAGCGGAGAGCCTAATCAGCCCCAGCATTTT	CASSGEPNQPQHF
TRBV7-9	TRBJ2-7	TRBD1	TGTGCCAGCAGCGCGGACAGGGGGCTACACGAGCAGTACTTC	CASSADRGLHEQYF
TRBV7-2	TRBJ1-2	.	TGTGCCAGCATCCCTCGAGGCCTTTTCTATGGCTACACCTTC	CASIPRGLFYGYTF
TRBV19	TRBJ2-1	.	TGTGCCAGTAGTATAGCCAGTCTTTATGAGCAGTTCTTC	CASSIASLYEQFF
TRBV4-1	TRBJ1-5	.	TGCGCCAGCAGCCCCCCAGGGTCGGACCAGCCCCAGCATTTT	CASSPPGSDQPQHF
TRBV28	TRBJ2-5	TRBD2	TGTGCCAGCAGTTTTTTGGTTTTGGGGAGGGGAACGAAAGAGCAGTACTTC	CASSFLVLGRGTKEQYF
TRBV4-1	TRBJ2-7	TRBD2	TGCGCCAGCAGCCAAGCGGGACTACTGGGCGAGCAGTACTTC	CASSQAGLLGEQYF
TRBV11-2	TRBJ1-1	.	TGTGCCAGCAGCTTTTCGAGGAGAGCTTTCTTT	CASSFSRRAFF
TRBV10-2	TRBJ2-5	TRBD1	TGCGCCAGCAGCGCGACAGGGCTAACGGAGACCCAGTACTTC	CASSATGLTETQYF
TRBV7-6	TRBJ2-5	.	TGTGCCAGCAGCGTTTGGGGCGAGGAAGACCAGTACTTC	CASSVWGEEDQYF
TRBV7-9	TRBJ2-1	.	TGTGCCAGCAGCTTTAGTTACAATGAGCAGTTCTTC	CASSFSYNEQFF
TRBV4-1	TRBJ2-7	.	TGCGCCAGCAGCCAAGAAAGGCGGGACGAGCAGTACTTC	CASSQERRDEQYF
TRBV2	TRBJ2-5	.	TGTGCCAGCAGTGAAGTCTTCCAGACCCAGTACTTC	CASSEVFQTQYF
TRBV6-5	TRBJ2-5	.	TGTGCCAGCAGCAGTCAAGAGGCCCAGTACTTC	CASSSQEAQYF
TRBV7-8	TRBJ1-3	TRBD1	TGTGCCAGCAGCTTAGGAGCAGGGGGGAAGGACACCATATATTTT	CASSLGAGGKDTIYF
TRBV7-7	TRBJ2-5	.	TGTGCTAGCAGCTTATCCCAGGGAGAGACCCAGTACTTC	CASSLSQGETQYF
TRBV9	TRBJ2-5	TRBD2	TGTGCCAGCAACCCCGCGGCGGGGGGAGGTGAGACCCAGTACTTC	CASNPAAGGGETQYF
TRBV19	TRBJ1-5	.	TGTGCCAGTAGTACAGGGAATCAGCCCCAGCATTTT	CASSTGNQPQHF
TRBV27	TRBJ1-1	.	TGTGCCAGCAGGGGCTACGAGAACACTGAAGCTTTCTTT	CASRGYENTEAFF
TRBV9	TRBJ1-2	TRBD1	TGTGCCAGCAGCGGATGGACAGGGAGTAACTATGGCTACACCTTC	CASSGWTGSNYGYTF
TRBV2	TRBJ1-5	TRBD1	TGTGCCAGCAGTGAAGAGGGACAGGGCCGCAGGTCCCAGCATTTT	CASSEEGQGRRSQHF
TRBV13	TRBJ2-2	.	TGTGCCAGCAGCTCCGGGACTTCGAACACCGGGGAGCTGTTTTTT	CASSSGTSNTGELFF
TRBV9	TRBJ1-1	.	TGTGCCAGCAGCGTAGGCGTACAGGGGAACACTGAAGCTTTCTTT	CASSVGVQGNTEAFF
TRBV7-3	TRBJ2-2	TRBD1	TGTGCCAGCAGCTTGGACAGGGGGGCGAGGGTCACCGGGGAGCTGTTTTTT	CASSLDRGARVTGELFF
TRBV7-2	TRBJ2-7	.	TGTGCCAGCAGCCCCGGAGGCCCTAGGGCCGAGCAGTACTTC	CASSPGGPRAEQYF
TRBV29-1	TRBJ1-1	TRBD1	TGCAGCGTCGGGGACAGGGGGGGAGCTTTCTTT	CSVGDRGGAFF
TRBV5-1	TRBJ2-2	.	TGCGCCAGCAGCTTGCTAGTCGCCGGGGAGCTGTTTTTT	CASSLLVAGELFF
TRBV27	TRBJ1-2	.	TGTGCCAGCAGTTTAAAGGGGCATGGCCTCTATGGCTACACCTTC	CASSLKGHGLYGYTF
TRBV9	TRBJ1-2	.	TGTGCCAGCAGCGTAGATAATAACTATGGCTACACCTTC	CASSVDNNYGYTF
TRBV5-6	TRBJ2-7	TRBD2	TGTGCCAGCAGCTTGGGACTAGCGGGAGGGTTCTACGAGCAGTACTTC	CASSLGLAGGFYEQYF
TRBV19	TRBJ1-2	.	TGTGCCAGTAGTATCGCAGCGGGGGCTAACTATGGCTACACCTTC	CASSIAAGANYGYTF
TRBV14	TRBJ2-2	TRBD1	TGTGCCAGCAGCCAAGATCCGGGGGACAGGCTCTACACCGGGGAGCTGTTTTTT	CASSQDPGDRLYTGELFF
TRBV2	TRBJ2-1	.	TGTGCCAGCGCTCCCGAGGGCGCCTACAATGAGCAGTTCTTC	CASAPEGAYNEQFF
TRBV16	TRBJ1-3	TRBD1	TGTGCCAGCAGCCTCCGACAGGGGTTATCTGGAAACACCATATATTTT	CASSLRQGLSGNTIYF
TRBV2	TRBJ1-2	TRBD1	TGTGCCAGCAGAGGACAGGGGGGAATTAACTATGGCTACACCTTC	CASRGQGGINYGYTF
TRBV9	TRBJ2-7	.	TGTGCCAGCAGCATCGCGAGCTCCCCCTACGAGCAGTACTTC	CASSIASSPYEQYF
TRBV6-5	TRBJ1-1	TRBD1	TGTGCCAGCAGTTATTTTATGTCAGGGGGTAACACTGAAGCTTTCTTT	CASSYFMSGGNTEAFF
TRBV20-1	TRBJ2-7	.	TGCAGTGCTAGTGAGAGGGACGAGCAGTACTTC	CSASERDEQYF
TRBV7-9	TRBJ1-1	.	TGTGCCAGCAGCTTAGCGGGAGGGGTTAACACTGAAGCTTTCTTT	CASSLAGGVNTEAFF
TRBV5-1	TRBJ2-1	TRBD2	TGCGCCAGCAGCTCTCTGGCGGGGGAGGATGAGCAGTTCTTC	CASSSLAGEDEQFF
TRBV5-1	TRBJ1-4	.	TGCGCCAGCAGCTTGGGAGGGAATGAAAAACTGTTTTTT	CASSLGGNEKLFF
TRBV11-2	TRBJ2-7	TRBD2	TGTGCCAGCGCGGGAGCGGGCCTCTACGAGCAGTACTTC	CASAGAGLYEQYF
TRBV5-6	TRBJ1-1	TRBD1	TGTGCCAGCAGCTTGAAGACAGGGGGCTTGTTGAACACTGAAGCTTTCTTT	CASSLKTGGLLNTEAFF
TRBV27	TRBJ1-2	TRBD1	TGTGCCAGCACGGGCCTGACCGGGACAGGGTTTTCCTATGGCTACACCTTC	CASTGLTGTGFSYGYTF
TRBV11-2	TRBJ2-1	.	TGTGCCAGCAGCCCCGGGGGGCGGCAGTTCTTC	CASSPGGRQFF
TRBV5-1	TRBJ2-5	TRBD1	TGCGCCAGCAGCCCGGGGGACAGGGAAGAGACCCAGTACTTC	CASSPGDREETQYF
TRBV10-3	TRBJ2-5	.	TGTGCCATCAGTGTGCGGGACGGGGAGACCCAGTACTTC	CAISVRDGETQYF
TRBV5-5	TRBJ2-5	.	TGTGCCAGCAGCTTAGGGGGGGGGTACCAAGAGACCCAGTACTTC	CASSLGGGYQETQYF
TRBV15	TRBJ2-5	.	TGTGCCACCAGCTGGGGGCGGACCCAGTACTTC	CATSWGRTQYF
TRBV4-1	TRBJ2-7	.	TGCGCCAGCAGCCATCCGGGGGATGCCTACGAGCAGTACTTC	CASSHPGDAYEQYF
TRBV19	TRBJ1-4	.	TGTGCCAGTAGTCCCACTGGGGCCGATGAAAAACTGTTTTTT	CASSPTGADEKLFF
TRBV6-1	TRBJ2-3	TRBD1	TGTGCCAGCAGTGAGGTCCGGGACAGGGGGCGAACAGATACGCAGTATTTT	CASSEVRDRGRTDTQYF
TRBV4-1	TRBJ1-2	.	TGCGCCAGCAGCCAGCCGACAAGAACCTATGGCTACACCTTC	CASSQPTRTYGYTF